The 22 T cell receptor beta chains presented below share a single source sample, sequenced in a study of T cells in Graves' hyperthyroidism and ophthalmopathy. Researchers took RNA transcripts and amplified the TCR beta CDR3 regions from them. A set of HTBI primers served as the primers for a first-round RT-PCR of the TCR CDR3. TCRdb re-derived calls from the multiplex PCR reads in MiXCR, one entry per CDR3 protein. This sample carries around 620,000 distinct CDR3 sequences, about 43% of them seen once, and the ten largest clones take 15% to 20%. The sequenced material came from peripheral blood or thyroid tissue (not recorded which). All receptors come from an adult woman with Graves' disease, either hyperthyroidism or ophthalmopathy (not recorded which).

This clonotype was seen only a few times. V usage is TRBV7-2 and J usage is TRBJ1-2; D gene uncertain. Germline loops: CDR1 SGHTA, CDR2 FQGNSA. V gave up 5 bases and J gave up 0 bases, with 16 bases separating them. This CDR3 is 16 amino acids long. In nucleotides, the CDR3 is TGTGCCAGCAGCCCGGAGAGGGCCACAGCTAACTATGGCTACACCTTC. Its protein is CASSPERATANYGYTF.

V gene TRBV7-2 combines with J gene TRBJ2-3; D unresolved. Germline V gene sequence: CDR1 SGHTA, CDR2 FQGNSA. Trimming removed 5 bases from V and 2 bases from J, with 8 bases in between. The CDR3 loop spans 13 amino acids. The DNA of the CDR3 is TGTGCCAGCAGCCTGTCCGCCACAGATACGCAGTATTTT. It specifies CASSLSATDTQYF.

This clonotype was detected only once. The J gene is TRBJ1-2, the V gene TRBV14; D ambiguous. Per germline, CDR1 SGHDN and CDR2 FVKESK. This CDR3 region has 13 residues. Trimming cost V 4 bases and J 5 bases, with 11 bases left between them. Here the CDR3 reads CASSLGGRYGYTF. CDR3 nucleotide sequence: TGTGCCAGCAGCCTGGGAGGCCGGTATGGCTACACCTTC.

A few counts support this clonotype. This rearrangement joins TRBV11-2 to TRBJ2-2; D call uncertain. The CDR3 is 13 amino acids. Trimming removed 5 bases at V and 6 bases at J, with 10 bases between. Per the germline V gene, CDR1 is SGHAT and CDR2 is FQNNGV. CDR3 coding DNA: TGTGCCAGCAGCCGCACAGACGCCGGGGAGCTGTTTTTT. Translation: CASSRTDAGELFF.

CDR3 coding DNA: TGTGCCAGCAGCGTAACACTGGGCGAAAGCACAGATACGCAGTATTTT. It yields the protein CASSVTLGESTDTQYF. The gene calls are TRBV7-4 and TRBJ2-3; D ambiguous. Germline values: CDR1 SGHVT, CDR2 SQSDAQ. The V end lost 5 bases, the J end lost 0 bases, and 15 bases lay between the germline ends. The CDR3 is 16 amino acids.

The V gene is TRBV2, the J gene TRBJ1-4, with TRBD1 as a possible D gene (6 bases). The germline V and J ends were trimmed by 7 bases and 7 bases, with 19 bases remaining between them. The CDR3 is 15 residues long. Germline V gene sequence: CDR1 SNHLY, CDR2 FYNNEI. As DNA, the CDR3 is TGTGCCAGCACCCGCCAGGGGAACCAAGTTGAAAAACTGTTTTTT. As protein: CASTRQGNQVEKLFF.

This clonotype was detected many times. CDR3 sequence: CSVGWGRDTEAFF. The CDR3 nucleotides read TGCAGCGTTGGCTGGGGGAGGGACACTGAAGCTTTCTTT. The chain is built from TRBV29-1 and TRBJ1-1, with D possibly matching TRBD1 (5 bases). V lost 4 bases and J lost 3, with 12 bases in between. The CDR3 loop spans 13 amino acids. From germline, CDR1 is SQVTM and CDR2 ANQGSEA.

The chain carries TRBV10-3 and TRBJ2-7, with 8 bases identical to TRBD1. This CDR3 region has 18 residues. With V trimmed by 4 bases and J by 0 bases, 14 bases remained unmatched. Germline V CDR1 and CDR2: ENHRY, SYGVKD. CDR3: CAISGRVQGAPSSYEQYF. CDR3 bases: TGTGCCATCAGTGGTCGGGTGCAGGGGGCACCGAGCTCCTACGAGCAGTACTTC.

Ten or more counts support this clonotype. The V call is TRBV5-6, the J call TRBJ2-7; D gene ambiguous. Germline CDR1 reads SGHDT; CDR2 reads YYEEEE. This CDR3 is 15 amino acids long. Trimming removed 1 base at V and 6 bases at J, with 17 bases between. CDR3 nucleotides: TGTGCCAGCAGCTTGACCGGCGGAACAATGGGCGAGCAGTACTTC. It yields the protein CASSLTGGTMGEQYF.

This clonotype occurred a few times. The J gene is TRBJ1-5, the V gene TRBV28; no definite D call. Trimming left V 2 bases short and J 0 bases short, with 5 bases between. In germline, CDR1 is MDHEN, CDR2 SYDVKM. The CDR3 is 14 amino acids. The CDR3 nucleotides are TGTGCCAGCAGTTTACCACATAGCAATCAGCCCCAGCATTTT. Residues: CASSLPHSNQPQHF.

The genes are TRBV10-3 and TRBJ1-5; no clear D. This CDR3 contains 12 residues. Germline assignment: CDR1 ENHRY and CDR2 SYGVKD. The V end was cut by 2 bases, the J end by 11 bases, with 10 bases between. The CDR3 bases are TGTGCCATCAGTGAGGCGGCACGGGCCCAGCATTTT. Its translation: CAISEAARAQHF.

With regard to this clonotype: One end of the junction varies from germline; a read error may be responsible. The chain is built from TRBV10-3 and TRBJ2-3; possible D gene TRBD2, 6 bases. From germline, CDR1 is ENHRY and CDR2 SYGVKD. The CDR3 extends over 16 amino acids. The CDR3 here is CATSVGSGSGADTQYF. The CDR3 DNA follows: TGTGCCACCAGTGTCGGAAGCGGGTCCGGCGCGGATACGCAGTATTTT.

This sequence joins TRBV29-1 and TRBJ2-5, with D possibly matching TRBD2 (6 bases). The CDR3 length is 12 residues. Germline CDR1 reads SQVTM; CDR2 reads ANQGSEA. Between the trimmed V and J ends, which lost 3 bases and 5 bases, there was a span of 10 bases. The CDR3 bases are TGCAGCGTTGACCGGGGGACGGAGACCCAGTACTTC. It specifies CSVDRGTETQYF.

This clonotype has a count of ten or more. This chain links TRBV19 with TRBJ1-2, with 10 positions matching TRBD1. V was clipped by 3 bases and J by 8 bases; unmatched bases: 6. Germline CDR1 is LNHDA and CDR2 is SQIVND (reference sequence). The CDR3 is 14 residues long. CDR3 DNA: TGTGCCAGTAGTATTTCGGGACAGGGGTACGGCTACACCTTC. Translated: CASSISGQGYGYTF.

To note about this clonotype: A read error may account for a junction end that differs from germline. The CDR3: CASRLQGGTEAF. CDR3 nucleotides: TGTGCCAGCAGGTTACAGGGGGGCACTGAAGCTTTC. The chain carries TRBV28 and TRBJ2-6; 8 bases line up with TRBD1. CDR1 and CDR2 from the germline V gene are MDHEN and SYDVKM. The CDR3 spans 12 residues.

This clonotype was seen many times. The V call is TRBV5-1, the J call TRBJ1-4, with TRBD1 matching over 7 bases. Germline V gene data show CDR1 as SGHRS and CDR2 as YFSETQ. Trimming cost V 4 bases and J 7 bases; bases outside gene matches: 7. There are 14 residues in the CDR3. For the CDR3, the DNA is TGCGCCAGCAGCCCTGAACAGGGGCCTGAAAAACTGTTTTTT. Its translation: CASSPEQGPEKLFF.

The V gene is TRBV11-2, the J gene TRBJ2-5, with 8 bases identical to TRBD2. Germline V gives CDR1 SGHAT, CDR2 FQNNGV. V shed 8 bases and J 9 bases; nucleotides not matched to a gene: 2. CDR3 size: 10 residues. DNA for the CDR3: TGTGCCAGCCGGGGGGGGGCCCAGTACTTC. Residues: CASRGGAQYF.

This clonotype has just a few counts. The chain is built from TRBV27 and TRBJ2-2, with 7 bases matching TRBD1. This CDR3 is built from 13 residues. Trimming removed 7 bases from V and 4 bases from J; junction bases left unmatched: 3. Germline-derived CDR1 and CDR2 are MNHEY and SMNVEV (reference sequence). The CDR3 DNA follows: TGTGCCAGCAAGCCAGGGGGCACCGGGGAGCTGTTTTTT. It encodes CASKPGGTGELFF.

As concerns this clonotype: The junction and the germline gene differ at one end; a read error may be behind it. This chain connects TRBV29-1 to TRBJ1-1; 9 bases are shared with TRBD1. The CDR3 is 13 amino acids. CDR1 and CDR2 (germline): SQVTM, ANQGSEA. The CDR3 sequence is CGVAGQGYTEAFF. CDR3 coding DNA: TGCGGCGTCGCGGGACAGGGATACACTGAAGCTTTCTTT.

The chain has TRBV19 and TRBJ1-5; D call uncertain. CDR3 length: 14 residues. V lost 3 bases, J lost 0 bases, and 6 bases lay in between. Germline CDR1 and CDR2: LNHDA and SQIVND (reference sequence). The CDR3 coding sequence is TGTGCCAGTAGTATGGACCATAGCAATCAGCCCCAGCATTTT. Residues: CASSMDHSNQPQHF.

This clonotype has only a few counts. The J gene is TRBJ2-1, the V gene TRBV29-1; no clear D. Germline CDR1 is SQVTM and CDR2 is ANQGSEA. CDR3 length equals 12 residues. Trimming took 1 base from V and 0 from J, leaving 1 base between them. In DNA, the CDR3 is TGCAGCGTTGAAGGCTCCTACAATGAGCAGTTCTTC. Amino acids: CSVEGSYNEQFF.

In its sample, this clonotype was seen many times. CDR3 residues: CASSFPWDNEKLFF. DNA of the CDR3: TGTGCCAGCTCTTTTCCCTGGGACAATGAAAAACTGTTTTTT. This chain joins TRBV7-2 and TRBJ1-4; possibly TRBD1 for D (5 bases). The CDR3 totals 14 residues. Germline CDR1 and CDR2: SGHTA and FQGNSA. Trimming removed 8 bases from V and 5 bases from J, with 15 bases in between.